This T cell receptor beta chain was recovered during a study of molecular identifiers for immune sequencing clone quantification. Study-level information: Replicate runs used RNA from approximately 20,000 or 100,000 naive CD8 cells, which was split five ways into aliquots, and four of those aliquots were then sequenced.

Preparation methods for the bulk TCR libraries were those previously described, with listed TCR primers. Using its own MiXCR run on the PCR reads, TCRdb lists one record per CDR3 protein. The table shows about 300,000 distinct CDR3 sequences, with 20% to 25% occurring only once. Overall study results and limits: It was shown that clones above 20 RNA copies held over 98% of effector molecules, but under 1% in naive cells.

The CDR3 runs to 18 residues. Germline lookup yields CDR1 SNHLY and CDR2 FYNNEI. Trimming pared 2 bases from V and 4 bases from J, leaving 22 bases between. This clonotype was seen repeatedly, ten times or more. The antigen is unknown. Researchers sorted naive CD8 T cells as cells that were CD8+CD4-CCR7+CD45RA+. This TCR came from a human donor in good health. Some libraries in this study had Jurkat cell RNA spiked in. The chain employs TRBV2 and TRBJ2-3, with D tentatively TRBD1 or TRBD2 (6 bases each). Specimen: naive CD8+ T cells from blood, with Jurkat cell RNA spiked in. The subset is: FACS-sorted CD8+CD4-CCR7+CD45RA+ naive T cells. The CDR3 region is CASSELGGRNTPADTQYF. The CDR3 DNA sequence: TGTGCCAGCAGTGAACTGGGGGGCCGGAACACCCCGGCAGATACGCAGTATTTT.